Reported below is one T cell receptor beta chain. In the PCR, 60 Vbeta and 13 Jbeta primers were used. Data came from immunoSEQ multiplex PCR; TCRdb stores just in-frame clones and leaves some out. The table includes 140,000 to 150,000 clones, around 77% detected once. This record belongs to a study of cytomegalovirus exposure and HLA in healthy donors. The receptor comes from a woman in her thirties or forties in good health and CMV-seropositive. Sequenced material: PBMCs.

The CDR3 sequence: CASKDRDSADTQYF. CDR3 coding DNA: TGTGCCAGCAAGGACCGGGACAGCGCAGATACGCAGTATTTT. The chain uses TRBV7-3 and TRBJ2-3; TRBD1 matches 7 bases. V shed 7 bases, J shed 4 bases, and the junction held 8 bases outside the gene matches. This CDR3 is 14 amino acids long. The germline V gene encodes CDR1 SGHTA and CDR2 FQGTGA.